The next 26 T cell receptor beta chains were all read from a single sample in a study of cytomegalovirus exposure and HLA in healthy donors. PCR primers comprised 60 Vbeta and 13 Jbeta primers. Method: immunoSEQ multiplex PCR; TCRdb's copy keeps in-frame clones and lacks some. The sample carries approximately 110,000 clones, 77% recorded once. Sequenced sample: PBMCs. These receptors came from a woman aged 40 to 50 in good health and CMV-seropositive.

The V and J genes are TRBV28 and TRBJ1-6, with TRBD1 matching over 7 bases. CDR1 is MDHEN and CDR2 is SYDVKM in the germline V gene. Losses at the gene ends were 11 bases for V and 7 bases for J; bases not matched to a gene: 5. CDR3 length equals 12 residues. The CDR3 DNA follows: TGTGCCGGGAAGACAGGGAATTCACCCCTCCACTTT. This encodes CAGKTGNSPLHF.

The chain recombines TRBV6-1 with TRBJ2-7, with D perhaps matching TRBD2 (5 bases). Germline CDR1 and CDR2: MNHNS and SASEGT. V was cut by 2 bases and J by 1 base, with 18 bases left in between. CDR3 length: 17 residues. The CDR3 protein is CASSEFTADLVSYEQYF. Written as DNA, the CDR3 is TGTGCCAGCAGTGAATTCACAGCGGATTTGGTTTCCTACGAGCAGTACTTC.

This rearrangement joins TRBV27 to TRBJ1-4; 7 bases fit TRBD1. V was pared by 8 bases and J by 3 bases, with 3 bases of the junction left unmatched. CDR1 is MNHEY and CDR2 is SMNVEV in the germline V gene (reference sequence). The CDR3 is made up of 13 amino acids. The CDR3 reads CASGDRSNEKLFF. In DNA form, the CDR3 reads TGTGCCAGCGGGGACAGATCTAATGAAAAACTGTTTTTT.

This chain uses TRBV6-5 with TRBJ2-1, with D tentatively TRBD2 (6 bases). CDR3 length: 14 amino acids. With 6 bases removed from V and 0 bases from J, the gap between germline ends came to 9 bases. Germline CDR1 and CDR2: MNHEY and SVGAGI. The CDR3 spells CASREGPSYNEQFF. CDR3 nucleotides: TGTGCCAGCAGGGAGGGCCCCTCCTACAATGAGCAGTTCTTC.

This clone was seen a handful of times. This rearrangement joins TRBV12-5 to TRBJ2-2; no firm D call. The V gene's germline CDR1 is LGHNT and CDR2 FRNRAP. The CDR3 length is 11 residues. The V end lost 6 bases, the J end lost 8 bases, and 7 bases lay between the germline ends. The CDR3 DNA reads TGTGCTAGTGGAAACATGGGGGAGCTGTTTTTT. Protein: CASGNMGELFF.

This rearrangement joins TRBV4-2 to TRBJ1-1; no definite D call. CDR3 length: 15 amino acids. The V end lost 2 bases, the J end lost 2 bases, and 12 bases lay between the germline ends. Germline V CDR1 and CDR2: LGHNA, YNFKEQ. CDR3 region: CASSQSVVTNTEAFF. CDR3 bases: TGTGCCAGCAGCCAATCGGTCGTTACCAACACTGAAGCTTTCTTT.

The chain has TRBV18 and TRBJ1-5; 8 nucleotides agree with TRBD1. The J segment lost 5 bases and the V segment lost 1 base, leaving 4 bases of the junction unmatched. Germline CDR1 is KGHSH and CDR2 is LQKENI. This CDR3 region has 15 residues. This CDR3 reads CASSPRPTGDQPQHF. The CDR3 DNA is TGTGCCAGCTCACCACGCCCGACAGGGGATCAGCCCCAGCATTTT.

The V call is TRBV6-6, the J call TRBJ1-5; the D gene is possibly TRBD1 (5 bases). The V end lost 5 bases, the J end lost 0 bases, and 8 bases lay between the germline ends. The CDR3 consists of 14 residues. Germline V lookup: CDR1 MNHNY, CDR2 SVGAGI (reference sequence). For the CDR3, the DNA is TGTGCCAGCAGTCAACAGGATAGCAATCAGCCCCAGCATTTT. Amino acid sequence: CASSQQDSNQPQHF.

This chain links TRBV6-6 with TRBJ2-3; 7 bases map to TRBD1. Germline CDR1 and CDR2: MNHNY and SVGAGI (reference sequence). J lost 5 bases, V lost 5 bases, and 7 bases had no gene match. This CDR3 has 14 amino acids. Written as DNA, the CDR3 is TGTGCCAGCAGTACGACAGGGTTGAAAGATACGCAGTATTTT. This codes for CASSTTGLKDTQYF.

This chain links TRBV2 with TRBJ2-7; 8 nucleotides align to TRBD1. Germline assignment: CDR1 SNHLY and CDR2 FYNNEI. Trimming removed 8 bases from V and 6 bases from J; junction bases left unmatched: 15. The CDR3 is 15 amino acids. The chain's CDR3 is CASRRAGTGGSEQYF. Written as DNA, the CDR3 is TGTGCCAGCCGAAGGGCCGGGACAGGTGGGTCCGAGCAGTACTTC.

This clone appeared a few times. The rearrangement links TRBV10-3 to TRBJ2-3; tentative D call: TRBD2 (5 bases). This CDR3 comprises 12 residues. Germline loops: CDR1 ENHRY, CDR2 SYGVKD. V was cut by 4 bases and J by 6 bases, with 8 bases left in between. This chain's CDR3 is CAISALADTQYF. CDR3 nucleotide sequence: TGTGCCATCAGTGCCCTAGCCGATACGCAGTATTTT.

J is TRBJ2-7 and V is TRBV6-5, with TRBD2 identical over 8 bases. The V gene end was trimmed by 6 bases and the J gene end by 3 bases; junction bases not matched to a gene: 4. The CDR3 runs to 13 residues. In germline, CDR1 is MNHEY, CDR2 SVGAGI. The CDR3 loop is CASRRLANYEQYF. The CDR3 DNA sequence: TGTGCCAGCAGAAGACTAGCGAACTACGAGCAGTACTTC.

This chain joins TRBV27 and TRBJ1-1; D may be TRBD1 (5 bases). The CDR3 runs to 14 residues. Trimming removed 5 bases from V and 10 bases from J, with 20 bases in between. CDR1 is MNHEY, CDR2 SMNVEV, per germline (reference sequence). DNA for the CDR3: TGTGCCAGCAGTCCACTGGGGGGGAGATTAGTAGCTTTCTTT. Protein: CASSPLGGRLVAFF.

The rearrangement uses TRBV2 and TRBJ1-5; 9 positions agree with TRBD1. Germline V gene sequence: CDR1 SNHLY, CDR2 FYNNEI. The CDR3 extends over 15 amino acids. The V segment lost 6 bases and the J segment 6 bases; nucleotides outside the gene matches: 9. CDR3 sequence (DNA): TGTGCCAGCAGCTTTACCGGGACAGGGAGTCAGCCCCAGCATTTT. Translated, it gives CASSFTGTGSQPQHF.

The chain has TRBV6-6 and TRBJ2-3; TRBD1 matches at 7 bases. CDR1 is MNHNY, CDR2 SVGAGI, per germline (reference sequence). V shed 6 bases, J shed 3 bases, and the junction held 3 bases outside the gene matches. This CDR3 has 13 amino acids. CDR3 nucleotide sequence: TGTGCCAGCAGGACAGGGTCGACAGATACGCAGTATTTT. This translates into CASRTGSTDTQYF.

The V call is TRBV13, the J call TRBJ1-3; a possible D gene is TRBD1 (6 bases). With 5 bases removed from V and 0 bases from J, the gap between germline ends came to 17 bases. The germline V gene encodes CDR1 PRHDT and CDR2 FYEKMQ (reference sequence). This CDR3 spans 17 amino acids. CDR3 region: CASSTRTAMSSGNTIYF. CDR3 DNA: TGTGCCAGCAGCACCCGGACAGCGATGAGCTCTGGAAACACCATATATTTT. Looking up the rest from reference TRBV13 and TRBJ1-3 gives the full variable domain: AAGVIQSPRHLIKEKRETATLKCYPIPRHDTVYWYQQGPGQDPQFLISFYEKMQSDKGSIPDRFSAQQFSDYHSELNMSSLELGDSALYFCASSTRTAMSSGNTIYFGEGSWLTVV.

This sequence joins TRBV5-6 and TRBJ2-2; perhaps TRBD1 as D (5 bases). V dropped 1 base and J dropped 6 bases, with 7 bases sitting between them. The CDR3 runs to 13 residues. CDR1 and CDR2 (germline): SGHDT, YYEEEE. The CDR3 spells CASSLPGSGELFF. CDR3 nucleotides: TGTGCCAGCAGCTTGCCAGGGTCCGGGGAGCTGTTTTTT.

This chain connects TRBV2 to TRBJ2-3; 10 bases agree with TRBD2. Germline V lookup: CDR1 SNHLY, CDR2 FYNNEI. There are 14 residues in the CDR3. With 4 bases clipped from V and 5 bases from J, the junction kept 3 bases outside the gene matches. The CDR3 here is CASSVSSGGDTQYF. The CDR3 coding sequence is TGTGCCAGCAGTGTGTCTAGCGGGGGAGATACGCAGTATTTT.

The chain carries TRBV2 and TRBJ1-1; no definite D call. CDR1 is SNHLY and CDR2 is FYNNEI in the germline V gene. The CDR3 is 13 residues long. V was cut by 1 base and J by 4 bases, with 7 bases left in between. In DNA, the CDR3 is TGTGCCAGCAGTGAAGACGGGGTCACTGAAGCTTTCTTT. Its translation is CASSEDGVTEAFF.

The chain carries TRBV28 and TRBJ2-5; 7 bases are a match to TRBD2. Germline trimming cut 4 bases from V and 4 bases from J; bases unmatched to any gene: 0. The CDR3 runs to 12 residues. The V gene's germline CDR1 is MDHEN and CDR2 SYDVKM. The DNA of the CDR3 is TGTGCCAGCAGTTGGGGGGGAGAGACCCAGTACTTC. It translates to CASSWGGETQYF.

This chain connects TRBV21-1 to TRBJ2-1; the tabulated D call, TRBD1, remains unverified against the DNA. TRBV21-1 is given as a pseudogene. The CDR3 length is 17 residues. Here the CDR3 reads CASSKNPGARGYNEQFF. As DNA, the CDR3 is TGTGCCAGCAGCAAAAATCCTGGGGCGAGAGGATACAATGAGCAGTTCTTC.

This clone turned up a few times. The V gene is TRBV14, the J gene TRBJ2-1; D unresolved. Trimming cost V 2 bases and J 10 bases, with 12 bases left between them. Germline V CDR1 and CDR2: SGHDN, FVKESK. The CDR3 spans 13 residues. The CDR3 nucleotides are TGTGCCAGCAGCCAAACCAGAATCGGGGAGCAGTTCTTC. It specifies CASSQTRIGEQFF.

The chain is built from TRBV11-2 and TRBJ2-1; 8 nucleotides match TRBD1. The CDR3 contains 16 residues. V gave up 6 bases and J gave up 0 bases; unmatched junction bases: 7. CDR1 is SGHAT, CDR2 FQNNGV, per germline. In DNA, the CDR3 is TGTGCCAGCAGTTATTACAGGGGGAGCTCCTACAATGAGCAGTTCTTC. It is translated as CASSYYRGSSYNEQFF.

In this sample, this clone turned up a few times. The chain has TRBV30 and TRBJ1-1, with D unresolved. The V gene lost 1 base and the J gene lost 5 bases, with 8 bases spanning the gap. Per the germline V gene, CDR1 is GTSNPN and CDR2 is SVGIG (reference sequence). There are 12 residues in the CDR3. The CDR3 nucleotides are TGTGCCTGGAGTGCGGGAAGAACTGAAGCTTTCTTT. This gives the protein CAWSAGRTEAFF.

The chain couples TRBV5-1 to TRBJ2-5; 10 positions match TRBD1. The assigned J gene may be wrong: the sequence end matches TRBJ2-7 better. This CDR3 is built from 14 residues. Germline V gives CDR1 SGHRS, CDR2 YFSETQ. The CDR3: CASSGTGEYYEQYF. The CDR3 DNA reads TGCGCCAGCAGCGGGACAGGGGAATACTACGAGCAGTACTTC.

This chain links TRBV4-1 with TRBJ2-5; 7 bases match TRBD2. The CDR3 covers 15 residues. V lost 3 bases and J lost 1; bases outside the gene matches: 5. CDR1 and CDR2 (germline): MGHRA, YSYEKL. Here the CDR3 reads CASSHTGTTQETQYF. Here the CDR3 DNA reads TGCGCCAGCAGCCACACCGGGACTACCCAAGAGACCCAGTACTTC.